These T cell receptor beta chains were read from a single sample in a study of T cells after posttransplantation cyclophosphamide. Libraries were prepared by immunoSEQ multiplex PCR; TCRdb keeps only in-frame clonotypes and omits some of them. This table has approximately 15,000 clones, around 94% appearing once. The sequenced material came from naive CD4+ T cells sorted from blood. The receptors here all came from a woman aged 45 to 65 in good health and a related stem cell transplant donor. Both conserved end residues are part of each CDR3. Clone size is given for some rows only: seen once, a few or many times, or a class if the clone is expanded.

V	size	CDR3
TRBV27	-	CASSPSPGLAGRSYEQYF
TRBV19	-	CASSIADSYEQYF
TRBV19	-	CASSEGQGRSSYEQYF
TRBV2	-	CASTETGQGAPGTEAFF
TRBV18	once	CASSLSGRAYEQYF
TRBV9	once	CASSATTGRENTIYF
TRBV21-1	-	CASSKMGSLNQPQHF
TRBV12-2	-	CALGEGRGYGYTF
TRBV29-1	-	CSAGSATNEKLFF
TRBV9	-	CASSTATGGTEAFF
TRBV14	-	CASSPDTFYYGYTF
TRBV7-3	-	CASSLSGGTYNEQFF
TRBV18	-	CASSTTGDTGELFF
TRBV19	once	CASSMGGVKNIQYF
TRBV7-9	-	CASSQVPSVFF
TRBV30	-	CAWSVGGGITSNQPQHF
TRBV7-7	-	CASSPRGSFFETQYF
TRBV7-9	-	CASSLSPPRLVWETQYF
TRBV30	-	CAWSVAGGARYEQYF
TRBV7-9	-	CASSFPSGRATHEQFF
TRBV7-8	-	CASNFPTGGPNEQFF
TRBV10-2	-	CASSESRARQPQHF
TRBV2	-	CASSERADRGNTIYF
TRBV5-6	once	CASSLGQGYTDTQYF
TRBV19	-	CASSIGGRINQPQHF
TRBV4-1	-	CASSQDPRLAGGTYEQYF
TRBV28	-	CASSSMGREGNEKLFF
TRBV9	once	CASSVETGIKTQYF
TRBV19	-	CASSLGTSGSLNEQYF
TRBV30	-	CAWGQLPHYEQYF
TRBV5-1	-	CASSLGQASGELFF
TRBV5-1	-	CASSSSTGALGGETQYF
TRBV9	-	CASSVARGQDGYTF
TRBV19	-	CASSNRDQPQHF
TRBV18	-	CASSQGEETQYF
TRBV5-1	-	CASSPTGMNTEAFF
TRBV11-3	-	CASSTGMTGPRTYEQYF
TRBV2	-	CASSLRQGEGYTF
TRBV30	-	CAWTRIGQAGNTEAFF
TRBV6-7	-	CASSYSDGGWDGYTF
TRBV6-1	-	CASTPVEELFF
TRBV4-1	-	CASARYRGLAGVGYSTDTQYF
TRBV27	-	CASRTLTGITSPLHF
TRBV2	-	CASSDMRQIAKNIQYF
TRBV30	-	CAWSTGLDYGYTF
TRBV4-3	-	CASSRGQGEQFF
TRBV7-3	-	CASSLPRQGGELFF
TRBV27	-	CASSLIGLQNSPLHF
TRBV27	-	CASSSGSPGGYTF
TRBV9	-	CATPGRSTFLEGLAVPKEFF
TRBV7-9	-	CASGGRGWETQYF
TRBV10-3	-	CAISQFRERVSPLHF
TRBV9	-	CASSAGGGAGEQYF
TRBV7-6	-	CASSRRGGTDTQYF
TRBV19	-	CLRWEDSTNTGELFF
TRBV5-5	-	CASSFRVSNPYNEQFF
TRBV6-6	-	CASSPRANVLTF